Sequencing of this T cell receptor (beta chain) was carried out in a study of TIL therapy for anti-PD-1-resistant metastatic lung cancer. The immunoSEQ assay was v3. Method: immunoSEQ multiplex PCR; TCRdb's copy keeps in-frame clones and lacks some. The sample contains approximately 27,000 clones, 72% of which appear only once. As to time point: pre-treatment sample, taken before nivolumab and TIL therapy. Most excised metastases sampled were pleural nodules or supraclavicular lymph nodes. The TCR comes from a person aged 25 to 85 with non-small cell lung cancer. The starting material was tumor tissue, obtained at baseline.

The CDR3 region is CASSSNPERQGMQYF. CDR3 nucleotides: TGTGCCAGCAGCTCAAACCCCGAGCGGCAGGGGATGCAGTATTTT. This sequence joins TRBV7-9 and TRBJ2-3; the D gene is possibly TRBD1 (6 bases). The CDR3 has 15 residues. Germline assignment: CDR1 SEHNR and CDR2 FQNEAQ (reference sequence). V lost 4 bases and J 11 bases, leaving 22 bases between the germline ends.